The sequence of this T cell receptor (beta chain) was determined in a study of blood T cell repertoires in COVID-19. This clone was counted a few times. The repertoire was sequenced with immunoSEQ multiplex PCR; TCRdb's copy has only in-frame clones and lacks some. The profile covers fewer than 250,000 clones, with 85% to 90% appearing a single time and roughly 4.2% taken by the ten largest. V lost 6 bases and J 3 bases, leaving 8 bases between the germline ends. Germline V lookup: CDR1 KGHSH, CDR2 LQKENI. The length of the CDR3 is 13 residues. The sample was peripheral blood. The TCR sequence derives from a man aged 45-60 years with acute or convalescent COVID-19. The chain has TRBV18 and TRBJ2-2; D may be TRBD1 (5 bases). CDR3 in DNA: TGTGCCAGCTCCCAAGGGGACACCGGGGAGCTGTTTTTT. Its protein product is CASSQGDTGELFF. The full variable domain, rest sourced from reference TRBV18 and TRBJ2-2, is NAGVMQNPRHLVRRRGQEARLRCSPMKGHSHVYWYRQLPEEGLKFMVYLQKENIIDESGMPKERFSAEFPKEGPSILRIQQVVRGDSAAYFCASSQGDTGELFFGEGSRLTVL.